The 27 T cell receptor beta chains below were found in one sample sequenced in a study of shared clonotypes between healthy human individuals. Assay: immunoSEQ multiplex PCR; the TCRdb copy retains only in-frame clones and omits some. The data show around 2.5 million clones, roughly 93% seen once. The sequenced sample consisted of naive CD4+ T cells from PBMCs. Subset denoted: CD45RA+ positively selected. These receptors all come from a man aged 18 to 29 in good health. Some clones in this sample may be carry-over from other donors' samples.

The CDR3 sequence: CASSIDRIASGANVLTF. Written as DNA, the CDR3 is TGTGCCAGTAGTATAGATAGGATAGCCTCTGGGGCCAACGTCCTGACTTTC. V gene TRBV19 combines with J gene TRBJ2-6; unclear D gene. The CDR3 is 17 residues long. Germline values: CDR1 LNHDA, CDR2 SQIVND (reference sequence). V was trimmed by 0 bases and J by 0 bases, leaving 9 bases between them.

The V call is TRBV29-1, the J call TRBJ1-1; the D is unclear. V gave up 4 bases and J gave up 3 bases, with 9 bases separating them. CDR1 and CDR2 (germline): SQVTM, ANQGSEA. This CDR3 has 12 amino acids. CDR3 residues: CSVVMGYTEAFF. CDR3 DNA sequence: TGCAGCGTTGTGATGGGATACACTGAAGCTTTCTTT.

DNA of the CDR3: TGTGCCGGAGGAAACAACTATGGCTACACCTTC. Its protein is CAGGNNYGYTF. The V gene is TRBV28, the J gene TRBJ1-2; unclear D gene. The ends were cut back, 11 bases at V and 2 bases at J, with 9 bases in the middle. The length of the CDR3 is 11 residues. Germline lookup yields CDR1 MDHEN and CDR2 SYDVKM.

The rearrangement links TRBV9 to TRBJ2-1; possibly TRBD2 for D (5 bases). V lost 0 bases to trimming and J lost 7 bases, with 11 bases between them. Per the germline V gene, CDR1 is SGDLS and CDR2 is YYNGEE. The CDR3 is made up of 14 amino acids. The CDR3 is CASSVDGVGNEQFF. In DNA, the CDR3 is TGTGCCAGCAGCGTAGACGGGGTCGGTAATGAGCAGTTCTTC.

The genes are TRBV6-5 and TRBJ2-2, with D perhaps TRBD1 (5 bases). Germline V lookup: CDR1 MNHEY, CDR2 SVGAGI. The length of the CDR3 is 14 residues. Trimming took 4 bases from V and 1 from J, leaving 7 bases between them. Here the CDR3 reads CASSFQGNTGELFF. CDR3 DNA: TGTGCCAGCAGTTTCCAGGGGAACACCGGGGAGCTGTTTTTT.

The J gene is TRBJ2-7, the V gene TRBV5-6; D might be TRBD1 or TRBD2, each matching 6 bases. CDR3 length: 15 residues. Germline V gene data show CDR1 as SGHDT and CDR2 as YYEEEE. Deletions cut 4 bases from V and 1 base from J, with 15 bases between. Written as DNA, the CDR3 is TGTGCCAGCAGCGTACGGGGGCAATCATCCTACGAGCAGTACTTC. Amino acids: CASSVRGQSSYEQYF.

The gene calls are TRBV18 and TRBJ2-7, with TRBD1 matching 9 bases. The CDR3 covers 15 residues. From germline, CDR1 is KGHSH and CDR2 LQKENI. The J segment lost 1 base and the V segment lost 6 bases, leaving 7 bases of the junction unmatched. The CDR3 reads CASSLTGTGSYEQYF. In DNA, the CDR3 is TGTGCCAGCTCGCTTACCGGGACAGGGTCCTACGAGCAGTACTTC.

This clone was observed once. The chain joins TRBV2 to TRBJ1-5, with a tentative D call TRBD1 (6 bases). V was trimmed by 5 bases and J by 10 bases, leaving 9 bases between them. Looked up from germline, CDR1 is SNHLY and CDR2 is FYNNEI. This CDR3 region has 11 residues. The CDR3 sequence is CASSLDSPQHF. CDR3 DNA: TGTGCCAGCAGTTTGGACAGTCCCCAGCATTTT. The whole variable domain, filled in from reference TRBV2 and TRBJ1-5, reads EPEVTQTPSHQVTQMGQEVILRCVPISNHLYFYWYRQILGQKVEFLVSFYNNEISEKSEIFDDQFSVERPDGSNFTLKIRSTKLEDSAMYFCASSLDSPQHFGDGTRLSIL.

The chain couples TRBV5-1 to TRBJ2-7; 9 bases are shared with TRBD1. This CDR3 has 14 amino acids. CDR1 SGHRS and CDR2 YFSETQ come from the germline V gene. The trim removed 1 base at V and 9 bases at J, leaving 8 bases unmatched. The CDR3 DNA reads TGCGCCAGCAGCTTGCCGGGACAGGGAGTAACGCAGTACTTC. Translating it yields CASSLPGQGVTQYF.

The chain recombines TRBV27 with TRBJ2-7; possibly TRBD1 for D (6 bases). The CDR3 runs to 15 residues. Germline CDR1 reads MNHEY; CDR2 reads SMNVEV (reference sequence). Trimming removed 5 bases at V and 2 bases at J, with 16 bases between. CDR3 nucleotide sequence: TGTGCCAGCAGTCTCAACAGGGTTTTCCCCTACGAGCAGTACTTC. Residues: CASSLNRVFPYEQYF.

The chain joins TRBV15 to TRBJ1-2; D remains ambiguous. The V end was cut by 1 base, the J end by 5 bases, with 14 bases between. Germline CDR1 LNHNV, CDR2 YYDKDF (reference sequence). The CDR3 is 15 amino acids. In DNA form, the CDR3 reads TGTGCCACCAGCAGAGTAGGAGGATCCGGATATGGCTACACCTTC. Translation: CATSRVGGSGYGYTF.

The gene calls are TRBV28 and TRBJ2-7; 9 positions match TRBD1. This CDR3 region has 16 residues. V lost 6 bases to trimming and J lost 5 bases; unmatched junction nucleotides: 14. Germline V gene lookup returns CDR1 MDHEN and CDR2 SYDVKM. The CDR3 coding sequence is TGTGCCAGCAGACTAACAGGGGGCGCTACGGTGGACGAGCAGTACTTC. Translated, it gives CASRLTGGATVDEQYF.

This clone occurred once. This chain connects TRBV6-5 to TRBJ2-7; D possibly corresponds to TRBD2 (5 bases). CDR1 is MNHEY and CDR2 is SVGAGI in the germline V gene. V lost 5 bases and J 6 bases, leaving 20 bases between the germline ends. The CDR3 length is 15 residues. The DNA for the CDR3 is TGTGCCAGCAGTCCCGGGTTACTAGTACCTCGCGAGCAGTACTTC. Protein: CASSPGLLVPREQYF.

The count of this clone is one. The sample contains more than one DNA sequence encoding this CDR3. The V and J genes are TRBV14 and TRBJ1-1; perhaps TRBD1 as D (5 bases). The CDR3 totals 16 residues. Germline values: CDR1 SGHDN, CDR2 FVKESK. Trimming took 0 bases from V and 0 from J, leaving 11 bases between them. As DNA, the CDR3 is TGTGCCAGCAGCCAAGATCTAGGACAATTGAACACTGAAGCTTTCTTT. Its protein is CASSQDLGQLNTEAFF.

This rearrangement joins TRBV7-9 to TRBJ2-3; no clear D. This CDR3 region has 15 residues. Looked up from germline, CDR1 is SEHNR and CDR2 is FQNEAQ (reference sequence). With 2 bases removed from V and 3 bases from J, the gap between germline ends came to 12 bases. The CDR3 protein is CASSLTTVSTDTQYF. Written as DNA, the CDR3 is TGTGCCAGCAGCTTAACCACAGTATCAACAGATACGCAGTATTTT.

The DNA of the CDR3 is TGTGCCAGCAGTTTATCGATTTGGGGGCCTGGAGCTTTCTTT. It translates to CASSLSIWGPGAFF. The V and J genes are TRBV27 and TRBJ1-1, with D tentatively TRBD1 (6 bases). Germline V gives CDR1 MNHEY, CDR2 SMNVEV (reference sequence). Trimming shortened V by 0 bases and J by 10 bases, and 15 bases separated the two germline ends. This CDR3 spans 14 amino acids.

This rearrangement joins TRBV5-1 to TRBJ1-1; D gene unclear. V was cut by 4 bases and J by 0 bases, with 10 bases left in between. CDR1 and CDR2 from the germline V gene are SGHRS and YFSETQ. The CDR3 is 14 residues long. For the CDR3, the DNA is TGCGCCAGCAGCATAGAAGACATGAACACTGAAGCTTTCTTT. Its protein is CASSIEDMNTEAFF.

The V gene is TRBV6-1, the J gene TRBJ2-7; D may be TRBD1 or TRBD2 (5 bases each). Germline assignment: CDR1 MNHNS and CDR2 SASEGT. The length of the CDR3 is 12 residues. Trimming took 7 bases from V and 3 from J, leaving 10 bases between them. In DNA form, the CDR3 reads TGTGCCAGCATCCGGGACCGCTACGAGCAGTACTTC. As protein: CASIRDRYEQYF.

The chain carries TRBV28 and TRBJ1-2; no clear D. The CDR3 is made up of 11 amino acids. Trimming shortened V by 8 bases and J by 6 bases, and 10 bases separated the two germline ends. Germline CDR1 and CDR2: MDHEN and SYDVKM. The CDR3 reads CASGLLNGYTF. CDR3 DNA: TGTGCCAGCGGCTTACTCAATGGCTACACCTTC.

This rearrangement joins TRBV15 to TRBJ2-2; no firm D call. Trimming stripped 8 bases from V and 1 base from J, with 8 bases between. The CDR3 totals 13 residues. Per germline, CDR1 LNHNV and CDR2 YYDKDF (reference sequence). The CDR3 region is CATGTKNTGELFF. CDR3 DNA sequence: TGTGCCACCGGTACCAAGAACACCGGGGAGCTGTTTTTT.

The chain recombines TRBV5-1 with TRBJ2-7, with D perhaps matching TRBD1 (5 bases). The CDR3 sequence is 13 residues long. The V end was cut by 4 bases, the J end by 2 bases, with 10 bases between. Germline V gene lookup returns CDR1 SGHRS and CDR2 YFSETQ. CDR3 sequence reads: CASSETATYEQYF. The CDR3 DNA reads TGCGCCAGCAGCGAGACAGCGACCTACGAGCAGTACTTC. Full variable domain (rest looked up from reference TRBV5-1 and TRBJ2-7): KAGVTQTPRYLIKTRGQQVTLSCSPISGHRSVSWYQQTPGQGLQFLFEYFSETQRNKGNFPGRFSGRQFSNSRSEMNVSTLELGDSALYLCASSETATYEQYFGPGTRLTVT.

The chain couples TRBV27 to TRBJ2-1; no firm D call. The CDR3 has 12 amino acids. V shed 9 bases and J shed 2 bases, with 8 bases lying between them. Germline CDR1 MNHEY, CDR2 SMNVEV (reference sequence). CDR3 DNA: TGTGCCAGTAGAAGGGCCTACAATGAGCAGTTCTTC. It codes for CASRRAYNEQFF.

The chain recombines TRBV5-1 with TRBJ2-5; 11 bases line up with TRBD1. Germline loops: CDR1 SGHRS, CDR2 YFSETQ. V was clipped by 7 bases and J by 2 bases; unmatched bases: 1. CDR3 length: 13 amino acids. CDR3 nucleotides: TGCGCCAGCGGGACAGGGGGGCAAGAGACCCAGTACTTC. It yields the protein CASGTGGQETQYF.

The chain joins TRBV28 to TRBJ1-2; TRBD1 aligns across 9 bases. Trimming took 6 bases from V and 4 from J; bases not matched to a gene: 6. Germline V gives CDR1 MDHEN, CDR2 SYDVKM. This CDR3 spans 14 amino acids. CDR3 coding DNA: TGTGCCAGCAGCGTGAAGGGACAGGGCTATGGCTACACCTTC. It is translated as CASSVKGQGYGYTF.

The V gene is TRBV6-1, the J gene TRBJ2-6, with D hard to call. The CDR3 covers 15 residues. Trimming removed 8 bases at V and 0 bases at J, with 11 bases between. Looked up from germline, CDR1 is MNHNS and CDR2 is SASEGT. The CDR3 here is CASEGGYSGANVLTF. DNA for the CDR3: TGTGCCAGCGAAGGCGGTTACTCTGGGGCCAACGTCCTGACTTTC.

This chain links TRBV7-2 with TRBJ1-5; D not certain. The V gene lost 1 base and the J gene lost 10 bases, with 11 bases spanning the gap. This CDR3 is 13 amino acids long. Germline V gene data show CDR1 as SGHTA and CDR2 as FQGNSA. The CDR3 region has the DNA TGTGCCAGCAGCTTAGTTGAGGAAGGCCCCCAGCATTTT. This sequence encodes CASSLVEEGPQHF.

The CDR3 nucleotides are TGTGCCAGCAGGGAGTGGGGCCCGGCTTACGAGCAGTACTTC. Translated, it gives CASREWGPAYEQYF. The rearrangement joins TRBV5-6 to TRBJ2-7; perhaps TRBD1 as D (5 bases). V was pared by 5 bases and J by 4 bases, with 16 bases between. Germline V CDR1 and CDR2: SGHDT, YYEEEE. This CDR3 region has 14 residues.